A selection of T cell receptor beta chains follows, all from one sample in a study of PD-1 blockade in mismatch repair-deficient tumors. TCRdb's table, derived via immunoSEQ multiplex PCR, lists solely in-frame clones and lacks some. The repertoire holds some 120,000 clones, over 65% seen once, with 4.5% to 5.5% in the top ten. The sequences come from peripheral blood, collected 60 weeks after starting pembrolizumab. These receptor sequences come from an adult with mismatch repair-deficient cancer. The CDR3 runs from the conserved cysteine through the conserved F or W. A D gene is named only where the DNA matches it firmly. Clone size is stated in some rows and not others, as once, few, many or a class when expanded.

J: TRBJ1-1
size: .
V: TRBV7-2
D: .
DNA: TGTGCCAGCAGCGTCAGACAGTTGAACACTGAAGCTTTCTTT
CDR3: CASSVRQLNTEAFF

J: TRBJ1-5
size: .
V: TRBV6-9
D: .
DNA: TGTGCCAGCAGAGGAGAACGCTGGGGCAATCAGCCCCAGCATTTT
CDR3: CASRGERWGNQPQHF

J: TRBJ2-1
size: .
V: TRBV7-2
D: .
DNA: TGTGCCAGCAGCATGGGACATCCCTTGGCGAATGAGCAGTTCTTC
CDR3: CASSMGHPLANEQFF

J: TRBJ2-7
size: few
V: TRBV6-6
D: .
DNA: TGTGCCAGCACTCTGGACGGCTACGAGCAGTACTTC
CDR3: CASTLDGYEQYF

J: TRBJ2-1
size: .
V: TRBV6-6
D: .
DNA: TGTGCCGGCAGTCGCCCCTACAATGAGCAGTTCTTC
CDR3: CAGSRPYNEQFF

J: TRBJ2-7
size: few
V: TRBV10-3
D: TRBD2
DNA: TGTGCCATCAGTGAGATAGGGCGGGAGGGCTACGAGCAGTACTTC
CDR3: CAISEIGREGYEQYF

J: TRBJ2-7
size: few
V: TRBV6-6
D: TRBD1
DNA: TGTGCCAGCAGTTATTCACCGGGACAGGGGGCTGAAGAGCAGTACTTC
CDR3: CASSYSPGQGAEEQYF

J: TRBJ1-5
size: .
V: TRBV7-2
D: .
DNA: TGTGCCAGCAGCTTACTCCGTCAGCCCCAGCATTTT
CDR3: CASSLLRQPQHF

J: TRBJ1-1
size: once
V: TRBV11-2
D: .
DNA: TGTGCCAGCAGCTTAGGAGGTAGTGACACTGAAGCTTTCTTT
CDR3: CASSLGGSDTEAFF

J: TRBJ2-7
size: .
V: TRBV27
D: .
DNA: TGTGCCAGCGGGGTGGGCTCTCACTACGAGCAGTACTTC
CDR3: CASGVGSHYEQYF

J: TRBJ2-1
size: .
V: TRBV19
D: TRBD2
DNA: TGTGCCAGTAGTATCGCGCGGGGACTAGTGTCCCTTTTAGATGAGCAGTTCTTC
CDR3: CASSIARGLVSLLDEQFF

J: TRBJ1-2
size: few
V: TRBV19
D: .
DNA: TGTGCCAGTAGTAGAGCTAACTATGGCTACACCTTC
CDR3: CASSRANYGYTF

J: TRBJ2-7
size: .
V: TRBV7-3
D: TRBD2
DNA: TGTGCCAGCAGCTCCCCGGGGGGCGAGCAGTACTTC
CDR3: CASSSPGGEQYF

J: TRBJ1-5
size: .
V: TRBV19
D: .
DNA: TGTGCCAGTAGTATTTCGAGGGATCAGCCCCAGCATTTT
CDR3: CASSISRDQPQHF

J: TRBJ1-6
size: .
V: TRBV4-2
D: .
DNA: TGTGCCAGCAGCCAAGAGTTCCAGAATAATTCACCCCTCCACTTT
CDR3: CASSQEFQNNSPLHF

J: TRBJ2-3
size: .
V: TRBV4-3
D: TRBD2
DNA: TGCGCCAGCAACAGGCTAGCGGGAGATGATACGCAGTATTTT
CDR3: CASNRLAGDDTQYF

J: TRBJ2-3
size: .
V: TRBV7-9
D: TRBD1
DNA: TGTGCCAGCAGTCCTAGGGGGCCAGATACGCAGTATTTT
CDR3: CASSPRGPDTQYF

J: TRBJ2-3
size: .
V: TRBV15
D: TRBD1
DNA: TGTGCCACCAGCACCCTGGACAGGGGGGGCACAGATACGCAGTATTTT
CDR3: CATSTLDRGGTDTQYF